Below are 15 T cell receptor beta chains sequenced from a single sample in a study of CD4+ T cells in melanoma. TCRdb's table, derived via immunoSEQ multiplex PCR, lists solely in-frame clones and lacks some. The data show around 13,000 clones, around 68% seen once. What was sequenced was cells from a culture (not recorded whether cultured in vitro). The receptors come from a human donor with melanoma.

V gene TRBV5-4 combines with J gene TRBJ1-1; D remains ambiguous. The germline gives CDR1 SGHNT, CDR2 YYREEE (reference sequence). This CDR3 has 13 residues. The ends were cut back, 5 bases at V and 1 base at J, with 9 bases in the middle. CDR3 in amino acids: CASRSTQNTEAFF. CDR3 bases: TGTGCCAGCAGATCGACACAGAACACTGAAGCTTTCTTT.

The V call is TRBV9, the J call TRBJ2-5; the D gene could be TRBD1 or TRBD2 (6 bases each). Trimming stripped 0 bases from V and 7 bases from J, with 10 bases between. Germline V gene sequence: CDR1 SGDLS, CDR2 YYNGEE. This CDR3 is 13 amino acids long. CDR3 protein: CASSVAWGATQYF. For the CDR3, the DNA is TGTGCCAGCAGCGTAGCTTGGGGGGCGACCCAGTACTTC.

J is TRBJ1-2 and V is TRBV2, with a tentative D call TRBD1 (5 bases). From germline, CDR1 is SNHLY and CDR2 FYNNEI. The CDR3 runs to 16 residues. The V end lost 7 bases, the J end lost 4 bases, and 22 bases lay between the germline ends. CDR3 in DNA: TGTGCCAGCACCAATCCGGGACTCTCGCCAGTCTATGGCTACACCTTC. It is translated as CASTNPGLSPVYGYTF.

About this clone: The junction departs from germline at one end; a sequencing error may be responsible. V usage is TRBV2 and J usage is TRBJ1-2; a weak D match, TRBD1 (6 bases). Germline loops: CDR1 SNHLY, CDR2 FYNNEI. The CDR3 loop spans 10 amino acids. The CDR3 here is CVTGKDGYTF. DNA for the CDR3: TGCGTAACAGGGAAGGATGGCTACACCTTC. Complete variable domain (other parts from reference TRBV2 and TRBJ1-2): EPEVTQTPSHQVTQMGQEVILRCVPISNHLYFYWYRQILGQKVEFLVSFYNNEISEKSEIFDDQFSVERPDGSNFTLKIRSTKLEDSAMYFCVTGKDGYTFGSGTRLTVV.

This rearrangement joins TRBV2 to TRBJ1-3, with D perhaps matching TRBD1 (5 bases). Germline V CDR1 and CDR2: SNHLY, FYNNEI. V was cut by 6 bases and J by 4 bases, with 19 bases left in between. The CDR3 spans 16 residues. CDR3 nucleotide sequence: TGTGCCAGCAGCGGTCCAGGGAAGCCTCCCGGAAACACCATATATTTT. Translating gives CASSGPGKPPGNTIYF.

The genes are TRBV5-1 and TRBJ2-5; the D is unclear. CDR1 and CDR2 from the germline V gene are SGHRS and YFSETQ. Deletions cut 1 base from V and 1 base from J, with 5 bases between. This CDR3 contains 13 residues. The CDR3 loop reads CASSLIGQETQYF. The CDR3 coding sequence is TGCGCCAGCAGCTTGATTGGCCAAGAGACCCAGTACTTC.

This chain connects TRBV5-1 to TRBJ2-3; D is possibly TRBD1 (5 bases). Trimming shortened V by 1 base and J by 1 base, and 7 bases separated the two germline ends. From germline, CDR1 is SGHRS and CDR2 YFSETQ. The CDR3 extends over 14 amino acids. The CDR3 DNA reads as TGCGCCAGCAGCTTGAGGGGTCGCACAGATACGCAGTATTTT. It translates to CASSLRGRTDTQYF.

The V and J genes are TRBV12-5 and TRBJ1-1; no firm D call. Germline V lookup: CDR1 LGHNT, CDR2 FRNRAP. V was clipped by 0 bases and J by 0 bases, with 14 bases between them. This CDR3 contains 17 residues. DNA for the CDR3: TGTGCTAGTGGTTTGGTACCCCTCGCAGCCATGAACACTGAAGCTTTCTTT. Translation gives CASGLVPLAAMNTEAFF.

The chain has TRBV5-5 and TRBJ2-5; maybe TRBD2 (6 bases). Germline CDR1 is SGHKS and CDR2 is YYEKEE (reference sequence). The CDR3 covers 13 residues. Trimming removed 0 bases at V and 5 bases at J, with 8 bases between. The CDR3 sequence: CASSLGGRETQYF. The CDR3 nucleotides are TGTGCCAGCAGCTTGGGAGGGAGGGAGACCCAGTACTTC.

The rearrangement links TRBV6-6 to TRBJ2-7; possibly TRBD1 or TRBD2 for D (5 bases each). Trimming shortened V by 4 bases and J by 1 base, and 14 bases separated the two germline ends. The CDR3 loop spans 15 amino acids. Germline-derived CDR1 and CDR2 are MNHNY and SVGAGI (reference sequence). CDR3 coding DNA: TGTGCCAGCAGTTCGACCGGGACGGTATCCTACGAGCAGTACTTC. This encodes CASSSTGTVSYEQYF.

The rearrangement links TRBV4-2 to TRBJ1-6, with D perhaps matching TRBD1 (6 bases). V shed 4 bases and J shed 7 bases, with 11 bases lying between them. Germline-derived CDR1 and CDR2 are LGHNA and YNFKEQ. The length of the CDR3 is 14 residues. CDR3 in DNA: TGTGCCAGCAGCCTGACAGGTTTCAATTCACCCCTCCACTTT. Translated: CASSLTGFNSPLHF.

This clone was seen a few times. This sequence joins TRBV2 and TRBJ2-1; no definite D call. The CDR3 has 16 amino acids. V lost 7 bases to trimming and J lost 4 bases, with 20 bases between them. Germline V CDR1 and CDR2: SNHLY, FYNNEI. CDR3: CASMDGVSLDYNEQFF. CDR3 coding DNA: TGTGCCAGCATGGACGGAGTGAGCCTCGATTACAATGAGCAGTTCTTC.

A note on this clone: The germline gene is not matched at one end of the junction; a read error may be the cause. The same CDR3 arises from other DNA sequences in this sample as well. The CDR3 here is CASSEQETQYF. CDR3 DNA sequence: TGCGCTAGCAGCGAGCAAGAGACCCAGTACTTC. The chain joins TRBV5-1 to TRBJ2-5, with unresolved D. The CDR3 has 11 amino acids. Germline assignment: CDR1 SGHRS and CDR2 YFSETQ.

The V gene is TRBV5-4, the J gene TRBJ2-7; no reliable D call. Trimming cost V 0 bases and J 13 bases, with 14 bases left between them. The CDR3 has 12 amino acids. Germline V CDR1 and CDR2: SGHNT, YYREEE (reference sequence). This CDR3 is CASSLVDGRKYF. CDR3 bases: TGTGCCAGCAGCTTGGTTGACGGACGTAAATACTTC. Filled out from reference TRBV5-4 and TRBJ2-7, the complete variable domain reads ETGVTQSPTHLIKTRGQQVTLRCSSQSGHNTVSWYQQALGQGPQFIFQYYREEENGRGNFPPRFSGLQFPNYSSELNVNALELDDSALYLCASSLVDGRKYFGPGTRLTVT.

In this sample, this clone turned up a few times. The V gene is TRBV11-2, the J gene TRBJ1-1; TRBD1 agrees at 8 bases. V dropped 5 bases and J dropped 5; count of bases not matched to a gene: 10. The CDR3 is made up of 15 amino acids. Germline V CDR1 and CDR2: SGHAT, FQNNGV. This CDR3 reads CASSLRTGRVTEAFF. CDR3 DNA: TGTGCCAGCAGCCTCCGGACAGGGCGGGTTACTGAAGCTTTCTTT.